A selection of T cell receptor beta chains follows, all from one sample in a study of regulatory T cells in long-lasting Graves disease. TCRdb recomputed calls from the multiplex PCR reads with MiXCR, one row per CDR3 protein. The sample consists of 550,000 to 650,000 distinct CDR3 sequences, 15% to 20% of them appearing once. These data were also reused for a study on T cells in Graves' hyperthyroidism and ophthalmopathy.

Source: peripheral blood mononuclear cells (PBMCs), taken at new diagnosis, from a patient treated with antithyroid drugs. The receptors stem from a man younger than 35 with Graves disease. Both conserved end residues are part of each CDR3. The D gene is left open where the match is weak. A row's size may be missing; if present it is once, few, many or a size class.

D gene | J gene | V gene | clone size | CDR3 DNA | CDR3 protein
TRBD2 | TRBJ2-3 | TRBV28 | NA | TGTGCCAGCAGCCCAACTGGCGGGAGGTACCTCCCTTCTAGCACAGATACGCAGTATTTT | CASSPTGGRYLPSSTDTQYF
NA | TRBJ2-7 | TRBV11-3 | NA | TGTGCCAGCAGTCGTTTCAAACACGAGCAGTACTTC | CASSRFKHEQYF
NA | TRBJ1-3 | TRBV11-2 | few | TGTGCCAGCAGCTCCCCGGGGGGCGCGGGAAACACCATATATTTT | CASSSPGGAGNTIYF
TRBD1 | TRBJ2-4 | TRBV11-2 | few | TGTGCCAGCAGCCAAAAGAAGGGACAGGTACAAAACATTCAGTACTTC | CASSQKKGQVQNIQYF
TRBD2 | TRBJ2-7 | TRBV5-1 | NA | TGCGCCAGCAGCGTGGGGACTAGCGGGACCTCTCCCTACGAGCAGTACTTC | CASSVGTSGTSPYEQYF
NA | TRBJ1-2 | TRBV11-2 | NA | TGTGCCAGCAGCTTCGGACCGTCGGTCATCTTAGGCTATGGCTACACCTTC | CASSFGPSVILGYGYTF
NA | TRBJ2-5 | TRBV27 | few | TGTGCCAGCAGTTTAGGGCAGGTCCAGTACTTC | CASSLGQVQYF
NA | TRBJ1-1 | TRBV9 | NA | TGTGCCAGCAGCGTAGATCAGGAAAACACTGAAGCTTTCTTT | CASSVDQENTEAFF
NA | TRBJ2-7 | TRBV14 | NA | TGTGCCAGCAGCCAATCGCTCCCAGGAGAGCAGTACTTC | CASSQSLPGEQYF
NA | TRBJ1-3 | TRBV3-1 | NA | TGTGCCAGCACCCTCAGGTCGGGAAACACCATATATTTT | CASTLRSGNTIYF
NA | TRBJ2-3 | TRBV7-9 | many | TGTGCCAGCAGCGCAGGGGATTTCACAGATACGCAGTATTTT | CASSAGDFTDTQYF
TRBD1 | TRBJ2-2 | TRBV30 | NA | TGTGCCTGGAGCCGACAGGGTTGGACCGGGGAGCTGCTTTTT | CAWSRQGWTGELLF
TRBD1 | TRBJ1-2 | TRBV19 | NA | TGTGCCAGTAGGCAAAGGGGGCAGTACTATGGCTACACCTTC | CASRQRGQYYGYTF
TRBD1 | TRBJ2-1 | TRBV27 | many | TGTGCCAGCAGTTTAGGCCCCGGGACAGGAGACAATGAGCAGTTCTTC | CASSLGPGTGDNEQFF
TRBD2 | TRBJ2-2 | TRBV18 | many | TGTGCCAGCTCATCTTCTAGCGGGAGTAGGACCGGGGAGCTGTTTTTT | CASSSSSGSRTGELFF
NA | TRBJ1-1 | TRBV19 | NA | TGTGCCAGTAGTATCGAGGTGAACACTGAAGCTTTCTTT | CASSIEVNTEAFF
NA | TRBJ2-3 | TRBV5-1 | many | TGCGCCAGCAGCTTGCCAGGGCAGGGAGATACGCAGTATTTT | CASSLPGQGDTQYF
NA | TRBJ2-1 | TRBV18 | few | TGTGCCAGCTCACTAGGAAGTTCGGAGTACAATGAGCAGTTCTTC | CASSLGSSEYNEQFF